This entry describes one TCR beta chain. This record belongs to a study of blood T cell repertoires in COVID-19. Turning to the study itself: The study drew acute and convalescent COVID-19 samples from the United States, Italy and Spain. In each case, the material was cDNA or gDNA derived from T cells, B-cell-depleted T cells, or PBMCs.

Participant-reported clinical history was the basis for cohort assignment. Looked up from germline, CDR1 is GTSNPN and CDR2 is SVGIG (reference sequence). The V and J ends lost 1 base and 4 bases respectively, with 16 bases between them. This CDR3 contains 15 residues. The repertoire was sequenced with immunoSEQ multiplex PCR; TCRdb's copy has only in-frame clones and lacks some. Of roughly 330,000 clones in the sample, over 75% were seen once. This TCR was recovered from a man aged 30 to 39 who had recovered from COVID-19. The chain employs TRBV30 and TRBJ1-2; the D is unclear. Sample: PBMCs or T cells enriched from blood (not recorded which). The CDR3 loop reads CAWSDPLRTRYGYTF. The CDR3 DNA sequence: TGTGCCTGGAGTGATCCCCTGCGGACTCGCTATGGCTACACCTTC.